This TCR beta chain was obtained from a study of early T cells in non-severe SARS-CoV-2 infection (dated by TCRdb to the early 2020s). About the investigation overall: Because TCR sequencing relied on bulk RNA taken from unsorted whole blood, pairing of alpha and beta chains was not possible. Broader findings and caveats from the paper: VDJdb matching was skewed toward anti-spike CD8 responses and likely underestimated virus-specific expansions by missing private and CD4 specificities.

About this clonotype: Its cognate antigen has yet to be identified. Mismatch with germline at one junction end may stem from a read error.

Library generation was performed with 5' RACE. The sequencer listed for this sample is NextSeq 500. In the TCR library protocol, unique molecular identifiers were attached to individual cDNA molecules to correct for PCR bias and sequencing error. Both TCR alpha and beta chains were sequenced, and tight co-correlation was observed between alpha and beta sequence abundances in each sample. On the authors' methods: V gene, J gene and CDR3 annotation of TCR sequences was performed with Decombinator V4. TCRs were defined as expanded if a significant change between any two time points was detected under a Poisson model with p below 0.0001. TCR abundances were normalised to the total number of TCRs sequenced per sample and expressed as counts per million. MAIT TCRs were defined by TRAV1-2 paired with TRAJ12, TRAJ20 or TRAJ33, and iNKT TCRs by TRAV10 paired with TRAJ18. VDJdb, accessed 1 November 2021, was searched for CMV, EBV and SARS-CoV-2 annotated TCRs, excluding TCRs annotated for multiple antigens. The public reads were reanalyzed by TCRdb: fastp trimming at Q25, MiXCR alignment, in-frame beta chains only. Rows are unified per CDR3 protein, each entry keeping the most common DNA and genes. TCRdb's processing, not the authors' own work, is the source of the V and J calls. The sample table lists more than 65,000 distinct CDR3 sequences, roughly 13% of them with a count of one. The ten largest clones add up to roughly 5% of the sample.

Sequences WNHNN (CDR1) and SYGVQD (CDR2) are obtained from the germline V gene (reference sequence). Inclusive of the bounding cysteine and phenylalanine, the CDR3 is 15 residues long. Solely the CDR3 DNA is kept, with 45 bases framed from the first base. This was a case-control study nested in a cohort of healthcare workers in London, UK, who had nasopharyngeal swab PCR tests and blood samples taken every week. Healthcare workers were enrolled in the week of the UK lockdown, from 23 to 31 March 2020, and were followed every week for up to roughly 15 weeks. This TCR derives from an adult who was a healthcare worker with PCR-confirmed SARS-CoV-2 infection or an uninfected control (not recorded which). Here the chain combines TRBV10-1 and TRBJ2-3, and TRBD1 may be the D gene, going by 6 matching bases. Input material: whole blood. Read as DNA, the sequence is TGCTCCAGCAGTGAGAGAGGGCAGGGGATGGATACGCAGTATTTT. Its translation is CSSSERGQGMDTQYF.